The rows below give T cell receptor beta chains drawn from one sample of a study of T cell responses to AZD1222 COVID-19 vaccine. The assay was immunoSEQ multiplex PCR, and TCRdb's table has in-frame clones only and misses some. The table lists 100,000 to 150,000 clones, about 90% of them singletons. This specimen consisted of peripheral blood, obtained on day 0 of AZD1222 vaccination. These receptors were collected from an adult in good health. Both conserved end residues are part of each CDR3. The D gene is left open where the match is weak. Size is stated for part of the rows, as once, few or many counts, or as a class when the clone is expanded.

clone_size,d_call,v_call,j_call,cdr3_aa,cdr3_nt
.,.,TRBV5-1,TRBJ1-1,CASSGKGGNTEAFF,TGCGCCAGCAGCGGAAAGGGGGGTAACACTGAAGCTTTCTTT
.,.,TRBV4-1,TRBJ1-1,CASSPLHKNTEAFF,TGCGCCAGCAGCCCTCTACACAAGAACACTGAAGCTTTCTTT
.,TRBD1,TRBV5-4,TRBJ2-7,CASSPGQGDEQYF,TGTGCCAGCAGCCCTGGACAGGGGGACGAGCAGTACTTC
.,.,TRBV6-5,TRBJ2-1,CASSSDITRLNEQFF,TGTGCCAGCAGCTCCGACATCACTCGTCTCAATGAGCAGTTCTTC
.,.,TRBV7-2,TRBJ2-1,CASSLWGDNEQFF,TGTGCCAGCAGCTTATGGGGTGACAATGAGCAGTTCTTC
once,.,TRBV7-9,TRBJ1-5,CASSLWDNNQPQHF,TGTGCCAGCAGCTTATGGGACAACAATCAGCCCCAGCATTTT
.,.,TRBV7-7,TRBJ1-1,CASSFSPAHRERWVNTEAFF,TGTGCTAGCAGCTTCAGCCCCGCTCACAGGGAACGTTGGGTGAACACTGAAGCTTTCTTT
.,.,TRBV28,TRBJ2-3,CASIPSRERADTQYF,TGTGCCAGCATCCCCAGCCGGGAGCGGGCAGATACGCAGTATTTT
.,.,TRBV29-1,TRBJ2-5,CSVEPGYQTQYF,TGCAGCGTTGAACCAGGGTATCAGACCCAGTACTTC
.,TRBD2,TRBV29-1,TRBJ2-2,CSVSGTSNTGELFF,TGCAGCGTTTCCGGGACTAGCAACACCGGGGAGCTGTTTTTT
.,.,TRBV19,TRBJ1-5,CASSMDTISNQPQHF,TGTGCCAGTAGTATGGACACCATTAGCAATCAGCCCCAGCATTTT
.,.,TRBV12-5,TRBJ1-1,CASGLRQDTEAFF,TGTGCTAGTGGTTTAAGACAGGACACTGAAGCTTTCTTT
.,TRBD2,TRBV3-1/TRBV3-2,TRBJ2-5,CASSPNSGGAGETQYF,TGTGCCAGCAGTCCGAATAGCGGGGGGGCCGGGGAGACCCAGTACTTC
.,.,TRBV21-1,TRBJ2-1,CASSTPGTPSYNEQFF,TGTGCCAGCAGCACTCCCGGGACACCTTCCTACAATGAGCAGTTCTTC
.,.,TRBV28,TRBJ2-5,CASSLFIGGPSQETQYF,TGTGCCAGCAGTTTATTTATCGGGGGCCCATCCCAAGAGACCCAGTACTTC
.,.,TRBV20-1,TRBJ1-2,CSASPGVNHFLIYGYTF,TGCAGTGCTAGTCCGGGGGTAAATCATTTCTTGATCTATGGCTACACCTTC
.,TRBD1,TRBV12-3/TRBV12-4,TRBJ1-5,CASRGQEGQPQHF,TGTGCCAGCAGGGGACAGGAAGGTCAGCCCCAGCATTTT
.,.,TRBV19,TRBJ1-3,CASTPLGTNGNTIYF,TGTGCCAGTACCCCGCTTGGGACCAACGGAAACACCATATATTTT
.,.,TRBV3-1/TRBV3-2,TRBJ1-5,CASSQDPGRVRNQPQHF,TGTGCCAGCAGCCAAGATCCCGGCAGGGTGAGAAATCAGCCCCAGCATTTT
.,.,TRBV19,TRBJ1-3,CASSRGAGDLRRDTIYF,TGTGCCAGTAGTCGAGGTGCGGGGGATCTGCGCAGGGACACCATATATTTT
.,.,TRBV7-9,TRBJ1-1,CASSSSVLLNTEAFF,TGTGCCAGCAGCTCATCCGTCCTTTTGAACACTGAAGCTTTCTTT
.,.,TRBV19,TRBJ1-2,CASKHVYGYTF,TGTGCCAGTAAGCACGTCTATGGCTACACCTTC
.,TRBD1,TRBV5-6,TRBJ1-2,CASSPGTDHFAGYTF,TGTGCCAGCAGTCCCGGGACAGATCACTTCGCTGGCTACACCTTC
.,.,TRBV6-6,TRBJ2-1,CASSGHLASSYNEQFF,TGTGCCAGCAGTGGACATCTGGCTTCGTCCTACAATGAGCAGTTCTTC
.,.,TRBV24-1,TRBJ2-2,CATSRFSNTGELFF,TGTGCCACCAGTAGGTTCTCGAACACCGGGGAGCTGTTTTTT
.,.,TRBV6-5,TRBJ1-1,CASKRHPWEAFF,TGTGCCAGCAAGAGACACCCCTGGGAAGCTTTCTTT
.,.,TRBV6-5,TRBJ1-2,CASRRQANYGYTF,TGTGCCAGCAGACGACAGGCTAACTATGGCTACACCTTC
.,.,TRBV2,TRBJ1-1,CASSEERGPMDTEAFF,TGTGCCAGCAGTGAAGAGAGGGGCCCAATGGACACTGAAGCTTTCTTT
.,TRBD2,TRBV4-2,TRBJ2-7,CASSLSGSSYEQYF,TGTGCCAGCAGCCTAAGCGGGAGTTCCTACGAGCAGTACTTC
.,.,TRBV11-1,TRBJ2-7,CASSLGEAYNEQYF,TGTGCCAGCAGCTTAGGGGAGGCGTACAACGAGCAGTACTTC
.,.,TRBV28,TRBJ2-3,CASSESSTDTQYF,TGTGCCAGCTCCGAGTCTAGCACAGATACGCAGTATTTT
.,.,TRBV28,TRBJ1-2,CASSLDPGSGYTF,TGTGCCAGCAGTTTAGATCCGGGGTCTGGCTACACCTTC
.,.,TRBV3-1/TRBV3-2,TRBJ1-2,CASSGTGYGYGYTF,TGTGCCAGCAGCGGTACAGGGTATGGCTATGGCTACACCTTC
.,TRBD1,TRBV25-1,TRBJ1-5,CASSETGGSNQPQHF,TGTGCCAGCAGTGAGACAGGGGGCTCCAATCAGCCCCAGCATTTT
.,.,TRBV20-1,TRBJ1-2,CSASLDYGYTF,TGCAGTGCTAGCTTGGACTATGGCTACACCTTC
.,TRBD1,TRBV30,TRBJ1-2,CAQRDRAYGYTF,TGTGCCCAACGGGACAGGGCGTACGGCTACACCTTC
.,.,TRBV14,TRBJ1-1,CASSLPGFSNTEAFF,TGTGCCAGCAGCCTCCCGGGGTTTTCGAACACTGAAGCTTTCTTT
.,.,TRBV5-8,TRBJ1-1,CASRLISGSKAFF,TGTGCCAGCAGATTGATATCGGGCAGCAAAGCTTTCTTT
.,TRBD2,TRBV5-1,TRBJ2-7,CASSFPSGSPEQYF,TGCGCCAGCAGCTTCCCTAGCGGGAGCCCCGAGCAGTACTTC
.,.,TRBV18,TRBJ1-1,CASSPLDPLSGAFF,TGTGCCAGCTCACCCCTGGACCCTCTTTCTGGAGCTTTCTTT
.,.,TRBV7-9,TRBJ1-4,CASSPARFSEKLFF,TGTGCCAGCAGCCCAGCCAGATTTTCCGAAAAACTGTTTTTT
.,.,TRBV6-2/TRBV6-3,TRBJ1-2,CASSYESYGYTF,TGTGCCAGCAGTTACGAAAGCTATGGCTACACCTTC
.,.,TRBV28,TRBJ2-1,CASRVPGLHEQFF,TGTGCCAGTAGAGTCCCAGGGTTGCATGAGCAGTTCTTC
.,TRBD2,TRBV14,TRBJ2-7,CASSQDFAGTSGRRPYEQYF,TGTGCCAGCAGCCAAGACTTCGCCGGGACTAGCGGGAGACGGCCCTACGAGCAGTACTTC
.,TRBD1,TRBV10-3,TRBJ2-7,CAISEGTGALSSYEQYF,TGTGCCATCAGTGAGGGTACAGGGGCGCTGAGCTCCTACGAGCAGTACTTC
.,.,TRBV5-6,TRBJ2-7,CASSRSYEQYF,TGTGCCAGCAGCCGGTCCTACGAGCAGTACTTC
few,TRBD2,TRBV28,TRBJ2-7,CASSPTGTSTWQYF,TGTGCCAGCAGTCCCACCGGGACTAGTACATGGCAGTACTTC
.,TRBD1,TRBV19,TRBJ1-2,CASSSTGRYGYTF,TGTGCCAGTAGTTCGACAGGGAGATATGGCTACACCTTC
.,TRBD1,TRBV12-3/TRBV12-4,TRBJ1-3,CATTDRAGNTIYF,TGTGCCACAACGGACAGGGCTGGAAACACCATATATTTT
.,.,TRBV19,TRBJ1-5,CASSIDGGSNQPQHF,TGTGCCAGTAGTATCGACGGGGGAAGCAATCAGCCCCAGCATTTT
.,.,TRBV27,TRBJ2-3,CASSFSGSFTDTQYF,TGTGCCAGCAGTTTTTCGGGCTCGTTCACAGATACGCAGTATTTT
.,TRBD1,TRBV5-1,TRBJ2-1,CASSTGPQGNEQFF,TGCGCCAGCTCGACAGGGCCTCAAGGAAATGAGCAGTTCTTC
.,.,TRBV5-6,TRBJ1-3,CASSLGQELSGNTIYF,TGTGCCAGCAGCTTAGGGCAGGAGCTCTCTGGAAACACCATATATTTT
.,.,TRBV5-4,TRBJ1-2,CASRVPGGRNGYTF,TGTGCCAGCAGGGTACCGGGCGGAAGGAATGGCTACACCTTC
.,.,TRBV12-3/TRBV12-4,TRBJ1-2,CASSQDNTIGYTF,TGTGCCAGCAGTCAGGACAATACGATTGGCTACACCTTC